The 19 T cell receptor beta chains below were found in one sample sequenced in a study of early T cells in non-severe SARS-CoV-2 infection. One entry per CDR3 protein, called by TCRdb with MiXCR from the 5' RACE reads. The sample gives tens of thousands of distinct CDR3 sequences, roughly 10% of which show up once; approximately 5.7% is in the top ten. Sequenced material: whole blood, taken at baseline. Receptor source: an adult who was a healthcare worker with PCR-confirmed SARS-CoV-2 infection or an uninfected control (not recorded which).

The CDR3 here is CASRQAQGLPFF. CDR3 bases: TGTGCCAGCAGGCAAGCACAGGGGTTGCCTTTCTTT. The chain has TRBV12-3 or TRBV12-4 and TRBJ1-1, with 7 bases identical to TRBD1. The V and J ends lost 6 bases and 12 bases, in that order; junction bases with no gene match: 10. CDR3 length: 12 amino acids.

The V and J genes are TRBV19 and TRBJ2-3; D not resolved. The germline CDR1 and CDR2 sequences are LNHDA and SQIVND (reference sequence). The V gene lost 4 bases and the J gene lost 1 base, with 6 bases spanning the gap. The CDR3 covers 13 residues. Here the CDR3 DNA reads TGTGCCAGTAGTAGACCAGGCACAGATACGCAGTATTTT. Protein product: CASSRPGTDTQYF.

In its sample, this clonotype was seen many times. The V and J genes are TRBV7-8 and TRBJ2-6, with 8 bases matching TRBD2. Germline CDR1 reads SGHVS; CDR2 reads FQNEAQ. This CDR3 contains 18 residues. The trim removed 0 bases at V and 3 bases at J, leaving 7 bases unmatched. The CDR3 region has the DNA TGTGCCAGCAGCTTAGCCAGCGGGGGCCCCTTTGGGGCCAACGTCCTGACTTTC. Encoded protein: CASSLASGGPFGANVLTF.

The chain has TRBV12-3 or TRBV12-4 and TRBJ2-5; 9 bases line up with TRBD1. Trimming removed 8 bases from V and 6 bases from J; junction bases left unmatched: 7. The CDR3 has 13 amino acids. CDR3 in amino acids: CASDITGGKTQYF. The CDR3 DNA reads TGTGCCAGCGACATAACAGGGGGCAAGACCCAGTACTTC.

This clonotype was seen a handful of times. V and J are TRBV2 and TRBJ2-1, with 8 bases matching TRBD2. The CDR3 consists of 14 residues. The V gene's germline CDR1 is SNHLY and CDR2 FYNNEI. With V trimmed by 4 bases and J by 5 bases, 4 bases remained unmatched. In DNA, the CDR3 is TGTGCCAGCAGTGTATCTAGCGGGCACAATGAGCAGTTCTTC. This translates into CASSVSSGHNEQFF.

This clonotype was seen many times. The J gene is TRBJ1-2, the V gene TRBV4-3, with D possibly matching TRBD1 (5 bases). The germline gives CDR1 LGHNA, CDR2 YSLEER. V lost 0 bases and J lost 4, with 9 bases in between. This CDR3 spans 14 amino acids. CDR3 DNA sequence: TGCGCCAGCAGCCAAGAGATGGGGGTCTATGGCTACACCTTC. Protein: CASSQEMGVYGYTF.

This clonotype has more than one count but fewer than ten. V is TRBV7-9 and J is TRBJ2-2; TRBD2 aligns across 8 bases. The CDR3 covers 16 residues. V was pared by 5 bases and J by 0 bases, with 5 bases of the junction left unmatched. Germline V gene sequence: CDR1 SEHNR, CDR2 FQNEAQ (reference sequence). CDR3 nucleotide sequence: TGTGCCAGCAGCGCCGTAGCGGGAACGAACACCGGGGAGCTGTTTTTT. It translates to CASSAVAGTNTGELFF.

This clonotype was found a few times. The V and J genes are TRBV11-2 and TRBJ2-7; no clear D gene. The CDR3 is made up of 15 amino acids. Trimming took off 5 bases at V and 0 bases at J, with 14 bases between the two ends. Germline values: CDR1 SGHAT, CDR2 FQNNGV. The CDR3 is CASSHSPQSSYEQYF. The CDR3 coding sequence is TGTGCCAGCAGCCACAGCCCCCAGAGCTCCTACGAGCAGTACTTC.

There are many counts of this clonotype. The chain joins TRBV11-2 to TRBJ1-1, with D maybe TRBD1 (5 bases). In germline, CDR1 is SGHAT, CDR2 FQNNGV. The V and J ends lost 5 bases and 2 bases respectively, with 15 bases between them. This CDR3 comprises 15 residues. The CDR3 region has the DNA TGTGCCAGCAGCGAAGGGGACGGAGATAACACTGAAGCTTTCTTT. This gives the protein CASSEGDGDNTEAFF.

The chain recombines TRBV18 with TRBJ2-7; D is ambiguous. The germline V gene encodes CDR1 KGHSH and CDR2 LQKENI. The CDR3 loop spans 14 amino acids. Trimming stripped 0 bases from V and 2 bases from J, with 8 bases between. This chain's CDR3 is CASSPPAGTYEQYF. The CDR3, as DNA: TGTGCCAGCTCACCACCGGCAGGTACCTACGAGCAGTACTTC.

The chain combines TRBV5-1 with TRBJ2-7; D possibly uses TRBD1 or TRBD2 (6 bases each). Per germline, CDR1 SGHRS and CDR2 YFSETQ. This CDR3 region has 15 residues. The ends were cut back, 0 bases at V and 5 bases at J, with 15 bases in the middle. The CDR3 bases are TGCGCCAGCAGCTTGGCTCGGGGGCTCGGCGACGAGCAGTACTTC. It codes for CASSLARGLGDEQYF.

This clonotype was seen a few times. The V and J genes are TRBV7-9 and TRBJ2-3, with a possible D match to TRBD1 (6 bases). The CDR3 contains 17 residues. Deletions cut 4 bases from V and 0 bases from J, with 17 bases between. In germline, CDR1 is SEHNR, CDR2 FQNEAQ (reference sequence). The CDR3 DNA reads TGTGCCAGCAGCTATGGGTATATCAGGGGAAGCACAGATACGCAGTATTTT. Its translation is CASSYGYIRGSTDTQYF.

The chain has TRBV10-3 and TRBJ2-7; 11 nucleotides line up with TRBD2. The trim removed 2 bases at V and 5 bases at J, leaving 5 bases unmatched. The CDR3 runs to 15 residues. CDR1 is ENHRY and CDR2 is SYGVKD in the germline V gene. The CDR3 DNA is TGTGCCATCAGTGAGAGAGGGGGACTAGCGGACGAGCAGTACTTC. Its translation is CAISERGGLADEQYF.

This clonotype came up a few times. The gene calls are TRBV6-1 and TRBJ1-5; D gene uncertain. The CDR3 has 16 amino acids. The germline V gene encodes CDR1 MNHNS and CDR2 SASEGT. V shed 2 bases and J shed 0 bases, with 11 bases lying between them. This CDR3 reads CASSETLSYSNQPQHF. The CDR3 DNA reads as TGTGCCAGCAGTGAAACTCTATCATATAGCAATCAGCCCCAGCATTTT.

The chain couples TRBV20-1 to TRBJ2-7, with TRBD2 matching over 8 bases. Germline V CDR1 and CDR2: DFQATT, SNEGSKA (reference sequence). The CDR3 is 14 amino acids. With 5 bases clipped from V and 9 bases from J, the junction kept 15 bases outside the gene matches. CDR3 coding DNA: TGCAGTGCTGTAGCCGGGACTAGGGAGTCGGGGCAGTACTTC. Translated, it gives CSAVAGTRESGQYF.

The J gene is TRBJ2-2, the V gene TRBV20-1; D is undetermined. The CDR3 length is 12 residues. Trimming left V 1 base short and J 6 bases short, with 6 bases between. The germline CDR1 and CDR2 sequences are DFQATT and SNEGSKA (reference sequence). This CDR3 reads CSARGLAGELFF. DNA for the CDR3: TGCAGTGCTAGAGGGCTAGCCGGGGAGCTGTTTTTT.

This clonotype has only a few counts. V gene TRBV18 combines with J gene TRBJ2-1; 11 bases align to TRBD1. J was trimmed by 6 bases and V by 5 bases; bases with no gene match: 6. The CDR3 runs 15 residues. Germline CDR1 and CDR2: KGHSH and LQKENI. The CDR3 spells CASSYGTGGFNEQFF. The CDR3 coding sequence is TGTGCCAGCTCATACGGGACAGGGGGTTTCAATGAGCAGTTCTTC.

This chain uses TRBV6-1 with TRBJ1-3, with D uncertain. The V gene's germline CDR1 is MNHNS and CDR2 SASEGT. The germline V and J ends were trimmed by 2 bases and 1 base, with 6 bases remaining between them. This CDR3 spans 14 amino acids. This CDR3 is CASSETRSGNTIYF. The CDR3 nucleotides read TGTGCCAGCAGTGAAACCAGGTCTGGAAACACCATATATTTT.

This clonotype has at least ten counts. The chain links TRBV21-1 to TRBJ2-3. TRBV21-1 is designated a pseudogene. This CDR3 spans 14 amino acids. CDR3 sequence reads: CASSNNSRTDTQYF. As DNA, the CDR3 is TGTGCCAGCAGCAATAACAGCCGCACAGATACGCAGTATTTT.